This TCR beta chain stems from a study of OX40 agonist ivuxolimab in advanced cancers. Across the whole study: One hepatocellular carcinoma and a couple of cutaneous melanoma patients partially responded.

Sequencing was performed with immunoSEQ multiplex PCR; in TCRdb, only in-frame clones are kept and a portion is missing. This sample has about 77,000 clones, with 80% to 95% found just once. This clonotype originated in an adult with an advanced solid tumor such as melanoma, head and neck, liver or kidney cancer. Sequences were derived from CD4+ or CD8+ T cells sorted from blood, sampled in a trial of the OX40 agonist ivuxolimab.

CDR3 coding DNA: TGTGCCAGCAGCTTAGGGGGACAGTCCTACGAGCAGTACTTC. This gives the protein CASSLGGQSYEQYF. V is TRBV13 and J is TRBJ2-7, with 7 nucleotides matching TRBD1. The CDR3 runs 14 residues. V shed 0 bases and J 1 base; nucleotides not matched to a gene: 0. In germline, CDR1 is PRHDT, CDR2 FYEKMQ (reference sequence).